Below, 7 T cell receptor beta chains from the same sample are listed, as sequenced in a study of chemoradiotherapy in HPV16-positive cancers. Data came from immunoSEQ multiplex PCR; TCRdb stores just in-frame clones and leaves some out. The data show fewer than 15,000 clones, with about nine tenths seen just once and around 2.9% held by the top ten. This material consisted of blood, taken from a patient who underwent chemoradiotherapy. The receptors were gathered from a human donor with HPV-associated anogenital cancer.

The V call is TRBV6-1, the J call TRBJ1-4; TRBD1 aligns across 8 bases. Germline CDR1 reads MNHNS; CDR2 reads SASEGT. This CDR3 contains 14 residues. The J segment lost 5 bases and the V segment lost 6 bases, leaving 5 bases of the junction unmatched. The CDR3 sequence: CASRGQVTNEKLFF. In nucleotides, the CDR3 is TGTGCCAGCAGGGGACAGGTCACGAATGAAAAACTGTTTTTT.

V and J are TRBV30 and TRBJ2-3; D gene ambiguous. Germline V lookup: CDR1 GTSNPN, CDR2 SVGIG (reference sequence). V was clipped by 3 bases and J by 4 bases, with 14 bases between them. This CDR3 spans 14 amino acids. CDR3 bases: TGTGCCTGGAGCGACGATAGCAGGTCAGATACGCAGTATTTT. Translation gives CAWSDDSRSDTQYF.

The rearrangement uses TRBV5-6 and TRBJ1-2; possibly TRBD1 for D (5 bases). Deletions cut 4 bases from V and 7 bases from J, with 11 bases between. This CDR3 spans 12 amino acids. Germline-derived CDR1 and CDR2 are SGHDT and YYEEEE. The CDR3 spells CASSRGGIGYTF. Here the CDR3 DNA reads TGTGCCAGCAGCCGGGGGGGTATTGGCTACACCTTC.

The chain uses TRBV11-2 and TRBJ2-2; 8 nucleotides agree with TRBD1. The germline V gene has CDR1 SGHAT and CDR2 FQNNGV. The length of the CDR3 is 14 residues. After removal of 5 bases from V and 6 bases from J, the junction contained 5 bases not matched to a gene. The CDR3 loop reads CASSPQGAAGELFF. CDR3 coding DNA: TGTGCCAGCAGCCCGCAGGGGGCAGCCGGGGAGCTGTTTTTT. Combining the CDR3 with reference TRBV11-2 and TRBJ2-2 gives the whole variable domain EAGVAQSPRYKIIEKRQSVAFWCNPISGHATLYWYQQILGQGPKLLIQFQNNGVVDDSQLPKDRFSAERLKGVDSTLKIQPAKLEDSAVYLCASSPQGAAGELFFGEGSRLTVL.

This clone occurred a few times. J is TRBJ1-6 and V is TRBV9; 9 nucleotides agree with TRBD1. The CDR3 is 14 residues long. Per germline, CDR1 SGDLS and CDR2 YYNGEE. Germline trimming cut 3 bases from V and 8 bases from J; bases unmatched to any gene: 3. CDR3 in amino acids: CASSARTGDSPLHF. In DNA, the CDR3 is TGTGCCAGCAGCGCCCGGACAGGGGATTCACCCCTCCACTTT.

The chain employs TRBV10-3 and TRBJ2-1; 7 nucleotides agree with TRBD1. This CDR3 is built from 16 residues. Germline loops: CDR1 ENHRY, CDR2 SYGVKD. Unmatched junction bases numbered 8, after V lost 4 bases and J lost 2 bases. CDR3 DNA: TGTGCCATCAGTGCCGGGACAGTCAAAGCCTACAATGAGCAGTTCTTC. Protein product: CAISAGTVKAYNEQFF.

Regarding this clone: Relative to the germline gene, one junction end is altered; a read error may explain this. The rearrangement joins TRBV19 to TRBJ2-1; a weak D match, TRBD1 (5 bases). The CDR3 is 17 amino acids. The V gene's germline CDR1 is LNHDA and CDR2 SQIVND (reference sequence). CDR3 sequence (DNA): TGTGCCAGTATACGGACGTGGGGCGCCTCCTCCCACAATGAGCAGTTCTTC. As protein: CASIRTWGASSHNEQFF.